The clone carrying this T cell receptor beta chain was found a few times. Its antigen is undetermined. The entry originates in a study of OX40 agonist ivuxolimab in advanced cancers. Study-wide points: Dosing at 0.1 to 3.0 mg/kg was accompanied by clonal expansion of CD4+ and CD8+ blood T cells by week 6.

The J segment lost 6 bases and the V segment lost 6 bases, leaving 4 bases of the junction unmatched. The germline CDR1 and CDR2 sequences are SGHTA and FQGNSA. CDR3 length: 14 residues. Clones were read by immunoSEQ multiplex PCR, and TCRdb kept only the in-frame ones, dropping some. The table lists around 63,000 clones, 75% to 85% of them singletons. The origin of this receptor is an adult with an advanced solid tumor such as melanoma, head and neck, liver or kidney cancer. The chain employs TRBV7-2 and TRBJ2-2, with 10 bases identical to TRBD2. This specimen consisted of CD4+ or CD8+ T cells sorted from blood, obtained in a trial of the OX40 agonist ivuxolimab. CDR3 residues: CASSPSGRAGELFF. The CDR3 region has the DNA TGTGCCAGCAGTCCGAGCGGGAGGGCCGGGGAGCTGTTTTTT.